These 23 T cell receptor beta chains share one sample of origin, sequenced in a study of T cell responses to AZD1222 COVID-19 vaccine. Clones were read by immunoSEQ multiplex PCR, and TCRdb kept only the in-frame ones, dropping some. The sample lists roughly 120,000 clones, about nine tenths seen once, with almost 2.5% in the top ten. This specimen was peripheral blood, taken 28 days after the second AZD1222 dose. These receptors all come from an adult who received the AZD1222 COVID-19 vaccine.

This chain connects TRBV4-3 to TRBJ2-1; D not certain. This CDR3 has 15 amino acids. V was pared by 1 base and J by 2 bases, with 9 bases between. In germline, CDR1 is LGHNA, CDR2 YSLEER. CDR3 DNA sequence: TGCGCCAGCAGCCAAGTAAGGAGAGCCTACAATGAGCAGTTCTTC. Protein sequence: CASSQVRRAYNEQFF.

This clone was detected once. The chain joins TRBV7-2 to TRBJ2-1, with 12 positions matching TRBD2. Germline CDR1 reads SGHTA; CDR2 reads FQGNSA. Unmatched junction bases numbered 6, after V lost 5 bases and J lost 7 bases. The CDR3 extends over 15 amino acids. The CDR3 loop reads CASSPGLAGSNEQFF. DNA for the CDR3: TGTGCCAGCAGCCCAGGACTAGCGGGGTCGAATGAGCAGTTCTTC.

This rearrangement joins TRBV12-3 or TRBV12-4 to TRBJ1-6; D is unresolved. V was shortened by 7 bases and J by 7 bases, with 11 bases between the two germline ends. This CDR3 has 13 amino acids. CDR3 sequence: CASTPQVNSPLHF. DNA of the CDR3: TGTGCCAGCACTCCTCAGGTGAATTCACCCCTCCACTTT.

J is TRBJ2-5 and V is TRBV18; the D call may be TRBD1 or TRBD2 (5 bases each). This CDR3 spans 13 amino acids. Germline V lookup: CDR1 KGHSH, CDR2 LQKENI. V was clipped by 4 bases and J by 5 bases, with 11 bases between them. CDR3 loop: CASSLLRDETQYF. As DNA, the CDR3 is TGTGCCAGCTCACTCCTCAGGGACGAGACCCAGTACTTC.

CDR3 loop: CASSKCEGGPVAEQYF. CDR3 coding DNA: TGTGCCAGCAGCAAATGCGAGGGGGGGCCTGTAGCCGAGCAGTACTTC. The chain carries TRBV21-1 and TRBJ2-7; TRBD2 reflects the table's D call only, with no check against the DNA. TRBV21-1 is recorded as a pseudogene. The CDR3 extends over 16 amino acids.

The V gene is TRBV6-5, the J gene TRBJ1-6; D is possibly TRBD1 (5 bases). This CDR3 is 14 amino acids long. Germline CDR1 MNHEY, CDR2 SVGAGI. Trimming cost V 7 bases and J 10 bases, with 17 bases left between them. The CDR3 spells CASTPGQGGSPLHF. The CDR3, as DNA: TGTGCCAGCACCCCGGGGCAGGGTGGGTCACCCCTCCACTTT.

The chain joins TRBV28 to TRBJ2-7; weak D call: TRBD1 (6 bases). V was trimmed by 2 bases and J by 6 bases, leaving 26 bases between them. The CDR3 length is 18 residues. The V gene's germline CDR1 is MDHEN and CDR2 SYDVKM. The CDR3 loop is CASSLGKYWDMVMGEQYF. CDR3 coding DNA: TGTGCCAGCAGTTTAGGAAAATATTGGGACATGGTCATGGGCGAGCAGTACTTC.

The V and J genes are TRBV7-8 and TRBJ1-3; D gene ambiguous. V lost 4 bases, J lost 0 bases, and 7 bases lay in between. This CDR3 has 14 amino acids. The V gene's germline CDR1 is SGHVS and CDR2 FQNEAQ. CDR3: CASSSGNSGNTIYF. DNA for the CDR3: TGTGCCAGCAGCTCCGGGAACTCTGGAAACACCATATATTTT.

The V gene is TRBV6-2 or TRBV6-3, the J gene TRBJ2-5; no reliable D call. The CDR3 contains 14 residues. Deletions cut 6 bases from V and 5 bases from J, with 16 bases between. Germline loops: CDR1 MNHEY, CDR2 SVGEGT. CDR3 in DNA: TGTGCCAGCAGCTCATTTGCGGTTTGGGAGACCCAGTACTTC. It codes for CASSSFAVWETQYF.

This sequence joins TRBV14 and TRBJ1-4; 8 bases map to TRBD1. V gave up 5 bases and J gave up 7 bases; unmatched junction bases: 6. The V gene's germline CDR1 is SGHDN and CDR2 FVKESK. This CDR3 region has 14 residues. CDR3 sequence (DNA): TGTGCCAGCAGCTGGACAGGGAGGAGTGAAAAACTGTTTTTT. Translation: CASSWTGRSEKLFF.

The chain carries TRBV5-1 and TRBJ1-4, with 10 bases fitting TRBD1. This CDR3 is built from 19 residues. V was pared by 0 bases and J by 2 bases, with 10 bases of the junction left unmatched. CDR1 is SGHRS, CDR2 YFSETQ, per germline. CDR3 nucleotide sequence: TGCGCCAGCAGCTTGGACCCAACGGGGGACAGGGGTACTAATGAAAAACTGTTTTTT. This encodes CASSLDPTGDRGTNEKLFF.

The V call is TRBV28, the J call TRBJ1-1; possibly TRBD1 for D (5 bases). Between the trimmed V and J ends, which lost 8 bases and 3 bases, there was a span of 10 bases. CDR1 MDHEN and CDR2 SYDVKM come from the germline V gene. The CDR3 has 12 amino acids. The CDR3 sequence: CASRGGYTEAFF. The CDR3 nucleotides read TGTGCCAGCCGTGGGGGATACACTGAAGCTTTCTTT.

The rearrangement joins TRBV5-4 to TRBJ2-1, with D maybe TRBD1 (6 bases). The germline V gene has CDR1 SGHNT and CDR2 YYREEE (reference sequence). The CDR3 is made up of 15 amino acids. V was clipped by 4 bases and J by 0 bases, with 11 bases between them. CDR3 region: CASSMGHSSYNEQFF. CDR3 sequence (DNA): TGTGCCAGCAGCATGGGACACAGCTCCTACAATGAGCAGTTCTTC.

V usage is TRBV6-5 and J usage is TRBJ1-2; 9 bases line up with TRBD1. CDR1 and CDR2 from the germline V gene are MNHEY and SVGAGI. Trimming took 5 bases from V and 4 from J; bases not matched to a gene: 5. The CDR3 contains 14 residues. The CDR3: CASSRTGDSYGYTF. CDR3 in DNA: TGTGCCAGCAGTCGGACAGGGGACAGCTATGGCTACACCTTC.

The CDR3 region is CSASPPGAQYF. The CDR3 DNA reads as TGCAGTGCTAGTCCGCCGGGGGCCCAGTACTTC. The chain is built from TRBV20-1 and TRBJ2-5; the D gene is possibly TRBD2 (6 bases). CDR1 and CDR2 (germline): DFQATT, SNEGSKA (reference sequence). The ends were cut back, 3 bases at V and 9 bases at J, with 11 bases in the middle. The CDR3 is 11 amino acids.

This chain links TRBV11-3 with TRBJ2-7, with D uncertain. Germline CDR1 is SGHNT and CDR2 is YENEEA. V lost 5 bases and J lost 3, with 14 bases in between. The CDR3 runs 14 residues. The CDR3 loop is CASSPRDGYYEQYF. CDR3 DNA sequence: TGTGCCAGCAGCCCGCGCGACGGATACTACGAGCAGTACTTC.

The chain couples TRBV11-3 to TRBJ2-2; D is tentatively TRBD1 or TRBD2 (5 bases each). Germline V gives CDR1 SGHNT, CDR2 YENEEA. This CDR3 spans 15 amino acids. The ends were cut back, 5 bases at V and 3 bases at J, with 13 bases in the middle. DNA of the CDR3: TGTGCCAGCAGCCGGGGTAGGGGAGACACCGGGGAGCTGTTTTTT. This gives the protein CASSRGRGDTGELFF.

The chain couples TRBV5-4 to TRBJ2-7, with 7 positions matching TRBD1. The germline V gene has CDR1 SGHNT and CDR2 YYREEE (reference sequence). V lost 4 bases to trimming and J lost 2 bases; unmatched junction nucleotides: 6. The CDR3 contains 14 residues. CDR3 coding DNA: TGTGCCAGCAGCGCGCGACAGGGACCCTACGAGCAGTACTTC. This encodes CASSARQGPYEQYF.

In the case of this clone: One junction end does not reproduce the germline sequence, and a read error may be involved. The chain links TRBV4-3 to TRBJ2-2; TRBD2 aligns across 9 bases. The germline CDR1 and CDR2 sequences are LGHNA and YSLEER. The CDR3 is made up of 18 amino acids. This CDR3 is CATSQEFGGGGYTGELFF. For the CDR3, the DNA is TGCGCCACCAGCCAAGAATTCGGCGGGGGGGGCTACACCGGGGAGCTGTTTTTT.

The chain's CDR3 is CASSRGQGPSYGYTF. DNA for the CDR3: TGTGCCAGCAGCCGAGGACAGGGGCCGAGCTATGGCTACACCTTC. The V gene is TRBV7-8, the J gene TRBJ1-2; TRBD1 aligns across 9 bases. The CDR3 runs to 15 residues. Germline-derived CDR1 and CDR2 are SGHVS and FQNEAQ. The V segment lost 5 bases and the J segment 4 bases; nucleotides outside the gene matches: 8.

The chain uses TRBV28 and TRBJ2-7, with 8 nucleotides matching TRBD2. Per the germline V gene, CDR1 is MDHEN and CDR2 is SYDVKM. This CDR3 contains 14 residues. Unmatched junction bases numbered 7, after V lost 8 bases and J lost 1 base. CDR3 loop: CASAAGGDSYEQYF. The CDR3 region has the DNA TGTGCCAGCGCGGCGGGGGGCGATTCCTACGAGCAGTACTTC.

This clone has only a few counts. The chain has TRBV3-1 (or the pseudogene TRBV3-2) and TRBJ1-5; D unclear. Germline V gene sequence: CDR1 LGHDT, CDR2 YNNKEL (reference sequence). Trimming left V 0 bases short and J 3 bases short, with 12 bases between. CDR3 size: 16 residues. The chain's CDR3 is CASSQDSPRPNQPQHF. The CDR3 nucleotides read TGTGCCAGCAGCCAAGATAGCCCAAGACCCAATCAGCCCCAGCATTTT.

The V gene is TRBV5-1, the J gene TRBJ2-3, with D possibly being TRBD1 (5 bases). The CDR3 extends over 17 amino acids. CDR1 SGHRS and CDR2 YFSETQ come from the germline V gene. Trimming stripped 3 bases from V and 2 bases from J, with 19 bases between. This CDR3 is CASSWNRLQGDTDTQYF. The DNA for the CDR3 is TGCGCCAGCAGCTGGAACAGGTTACAAGGGGACACAGATACGCAGTATTTT.